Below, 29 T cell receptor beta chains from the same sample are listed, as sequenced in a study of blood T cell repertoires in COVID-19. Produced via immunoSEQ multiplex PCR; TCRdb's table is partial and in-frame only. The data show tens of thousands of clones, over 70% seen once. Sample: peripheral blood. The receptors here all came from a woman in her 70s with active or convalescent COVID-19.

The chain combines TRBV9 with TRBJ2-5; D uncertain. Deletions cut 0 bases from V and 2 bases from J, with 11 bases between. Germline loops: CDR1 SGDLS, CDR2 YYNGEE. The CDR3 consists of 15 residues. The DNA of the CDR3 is TGTGCCAGCAGCGTAGTTGGCAGCGCTCAAGAGACCCAGTACTTC. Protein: CASSVVGSAQETQYF.

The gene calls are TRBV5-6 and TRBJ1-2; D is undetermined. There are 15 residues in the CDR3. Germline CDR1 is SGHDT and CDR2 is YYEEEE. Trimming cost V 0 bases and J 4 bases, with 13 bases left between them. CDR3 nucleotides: TGTGCCAGCAGCTTGGCCGGCGGGGATCCCTATGGCTACACCTTC. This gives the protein CASSLAGGDPYGYTF.

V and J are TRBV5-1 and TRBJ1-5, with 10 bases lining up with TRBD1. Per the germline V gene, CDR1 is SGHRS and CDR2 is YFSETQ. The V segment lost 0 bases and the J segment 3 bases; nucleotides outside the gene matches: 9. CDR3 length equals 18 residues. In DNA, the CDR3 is TGCGCCAGCAGCTTGGCCCCGGGACAGGGGCTGTCCAATCAGCCCCAGCATTTT. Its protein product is CASSLAPGQGLSNQPQHF.

CDR3 in amino acids: CASSTTSGGGTQYF. Written as DNA, the CDR3 is TGTGCCAGCAGCACTACTAGCGGGGGTGGTACGCAGTATTTT. The V and J genes are TRBV7-2 and TRBJ2-3; 11 positions agree with TRBD2. The germline V gene has CDR1 SGHTA and CDR2 FQGNSA. There are 14 residues in the CDR3. J lost 8 bases, V lost 5 bases, and 6 bases had no gene match.

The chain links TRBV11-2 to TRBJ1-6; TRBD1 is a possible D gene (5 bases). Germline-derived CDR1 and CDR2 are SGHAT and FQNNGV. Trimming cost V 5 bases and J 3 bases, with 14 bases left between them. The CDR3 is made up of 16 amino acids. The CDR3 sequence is CASSQTDTYYNSPLHF. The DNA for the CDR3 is TGTGCCAGCAGCCAGACGGACACCTACTATAATTCACCCCTCCACTTT.

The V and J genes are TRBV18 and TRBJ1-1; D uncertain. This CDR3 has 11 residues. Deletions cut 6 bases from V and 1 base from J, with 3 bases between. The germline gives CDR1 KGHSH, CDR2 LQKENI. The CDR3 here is CASSANTEAFF. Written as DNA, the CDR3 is TGTGCCAGCTCGGCGAACACTGAAGCTTTCTTT.

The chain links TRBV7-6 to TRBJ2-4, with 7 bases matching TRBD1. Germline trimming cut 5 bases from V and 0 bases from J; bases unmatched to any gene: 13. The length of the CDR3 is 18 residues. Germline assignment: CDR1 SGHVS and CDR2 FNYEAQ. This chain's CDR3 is CASSPGDRLLVAKNIQYF. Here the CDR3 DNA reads TGTGCCAGCAGCCCCGGGGACAGACTCCTCGTAGCCAAAAACATTCAGTACTTC.

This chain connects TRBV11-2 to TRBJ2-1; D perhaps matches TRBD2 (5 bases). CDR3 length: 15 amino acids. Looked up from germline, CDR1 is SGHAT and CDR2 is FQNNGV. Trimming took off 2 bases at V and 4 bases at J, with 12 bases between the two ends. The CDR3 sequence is CASSLRPSSYNEQFF. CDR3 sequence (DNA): TGTGCCAGCAGCTTAAGGCCTAGCAGTTACAATGAGCAGTTCTTC.

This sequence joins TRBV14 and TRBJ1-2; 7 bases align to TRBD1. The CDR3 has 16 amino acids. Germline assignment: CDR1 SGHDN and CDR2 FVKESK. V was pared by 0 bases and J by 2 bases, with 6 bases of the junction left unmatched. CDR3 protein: CASSQDLLGGNYGYTF. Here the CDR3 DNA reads TGTGCCAGCAGCCAAGATCTGTTAGGGGGCAACTATGGCTACACCTTC. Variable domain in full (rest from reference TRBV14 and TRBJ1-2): EAGVTQFPSHSVIEKGQTVTLRCDPISGHDNLYWYRRVMGKEIKFLLHFVKESKQDESGMPNNRFLAERTGGTYSTLKVQPAELEDSGVYFCASSQDLLGGNYGYTFGSGTRLTVV.

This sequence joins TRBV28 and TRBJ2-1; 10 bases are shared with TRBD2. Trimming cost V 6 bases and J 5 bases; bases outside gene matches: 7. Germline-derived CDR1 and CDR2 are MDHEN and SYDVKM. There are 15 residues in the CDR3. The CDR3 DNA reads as TGTGCCAGCAGAACTAGCGGGAAGGTCAACAATGAGCAGTTCTTC. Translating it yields CASRTSGKVNNEQFF.

This chain's CDR3 is CASSEDRGSSEQYF. The DNA for the CDR3 is TGTGCCAGCTCAGAGGACAGGGGTAGCAGCGAGCAGTACTTC. This sequence joins TRBV18 and TRBJ2-7; 9 positions agree with TRBD1. This CDR3 has 14 amino acids. J gave up 6 bases and V 5 bases, and 8 bases lay outside the gene matches. Germline CDR1 and CDR2: KGHSH and LQKENI.

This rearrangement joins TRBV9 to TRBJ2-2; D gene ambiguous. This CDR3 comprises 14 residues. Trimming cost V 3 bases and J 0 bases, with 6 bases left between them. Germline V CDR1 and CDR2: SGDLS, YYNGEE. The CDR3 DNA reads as TGTGCCAGCAGCGGAGCGCCGAACACCGGGGAGCTGTTTTTT. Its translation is CASSGAPNTGELFF.

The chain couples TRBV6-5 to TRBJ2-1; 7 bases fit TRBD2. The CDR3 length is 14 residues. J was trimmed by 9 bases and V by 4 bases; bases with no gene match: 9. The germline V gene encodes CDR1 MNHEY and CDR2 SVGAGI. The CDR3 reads CASSSRGGVGEQFF. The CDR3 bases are TGTGCCAGCAGTTCCCGCGGGGGAGTTGGTGAGCAGTTCTTC.

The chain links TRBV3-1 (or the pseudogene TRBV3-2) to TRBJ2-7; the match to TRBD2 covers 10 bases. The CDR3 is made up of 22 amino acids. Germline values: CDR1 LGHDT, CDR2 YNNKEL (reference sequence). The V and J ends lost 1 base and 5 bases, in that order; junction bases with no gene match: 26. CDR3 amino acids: CASSQALTRGLKAGGPLDEQYF. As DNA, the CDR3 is TGTGCCAGCAGCCAAGCCCTTACCCGGGGCCTTAAAGCGGGAGGGCCCTTAGACGAGCAGTACTTC.

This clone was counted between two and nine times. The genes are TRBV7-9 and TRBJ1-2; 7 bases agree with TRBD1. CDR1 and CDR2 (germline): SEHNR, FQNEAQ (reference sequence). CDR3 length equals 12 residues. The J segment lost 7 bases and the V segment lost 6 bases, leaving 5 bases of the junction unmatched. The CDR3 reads CASSSDRAGYTF. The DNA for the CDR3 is TGTGCCAGCAGTTCTGACAGGGCTGGCTACACCTTC.

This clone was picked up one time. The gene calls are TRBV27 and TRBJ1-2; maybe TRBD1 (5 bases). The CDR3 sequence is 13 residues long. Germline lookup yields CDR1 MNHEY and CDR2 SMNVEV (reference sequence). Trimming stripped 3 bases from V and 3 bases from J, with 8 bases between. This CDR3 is CASSFGGDYGYTF. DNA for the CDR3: TGTGCCAGCAGTTTCGGGGGGGACTATGGCTACACCTTC.

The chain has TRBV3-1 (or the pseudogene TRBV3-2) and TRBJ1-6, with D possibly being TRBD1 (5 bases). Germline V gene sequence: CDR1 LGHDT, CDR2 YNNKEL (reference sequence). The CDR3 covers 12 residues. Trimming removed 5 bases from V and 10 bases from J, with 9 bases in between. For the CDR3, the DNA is TGTGCCAGCAGCGGAGGGGAATCACCCCTCCACTTT. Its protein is CASSGGESPLHF.

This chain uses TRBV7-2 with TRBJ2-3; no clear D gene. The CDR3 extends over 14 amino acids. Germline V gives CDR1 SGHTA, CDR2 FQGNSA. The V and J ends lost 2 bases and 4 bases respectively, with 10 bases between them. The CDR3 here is CASSLSGFSDTQYF. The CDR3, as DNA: TGTGCCAGCAGCTTATCCGGGTTTTCAGATACGCAGTATTTT.

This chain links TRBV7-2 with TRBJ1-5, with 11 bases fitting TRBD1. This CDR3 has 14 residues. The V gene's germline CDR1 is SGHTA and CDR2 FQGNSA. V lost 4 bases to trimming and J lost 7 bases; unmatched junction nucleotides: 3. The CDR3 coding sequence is TGTGCCAGCAGCTCGGGACAGGGGGGGCAGCCCCAGCATTTT. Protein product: CASSSGQGGQPQHF.

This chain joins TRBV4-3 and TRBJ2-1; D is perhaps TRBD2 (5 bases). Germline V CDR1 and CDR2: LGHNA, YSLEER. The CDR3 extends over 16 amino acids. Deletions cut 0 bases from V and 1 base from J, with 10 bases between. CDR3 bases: TGCGCCAGCAGCCAAGAACCGGGCGGGTCCTACAATGAGCAGTTCTTC. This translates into CASSQEPGGSYNEQFF.

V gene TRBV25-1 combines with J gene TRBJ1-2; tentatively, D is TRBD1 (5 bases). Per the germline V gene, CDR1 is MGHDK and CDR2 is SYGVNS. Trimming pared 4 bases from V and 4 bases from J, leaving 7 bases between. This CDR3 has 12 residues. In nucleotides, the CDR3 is TGTGCCAGCAGTGGGGACTTCTATGGCTACACCTTC. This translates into CASSGDFYGYTF.

The CDR3 DNA reads TGCGCCAGCAGCTTAACTAGCGGGAGTCGAACCGGGGAGCTGTTTTTT. Its translation is CASSLTSGSRTGELFF. V usage is TRBV5-1 and J usage is TRBJ2-2, with 11 bases fitting TRBD2. After removal of 2 bases from V and 5 bases from J, the junction contained 5 bases not matched to a gene. Germline loops: CDR1 SGHRS, CDR2 YFSETQ. This CDR3 region has 16 residues.

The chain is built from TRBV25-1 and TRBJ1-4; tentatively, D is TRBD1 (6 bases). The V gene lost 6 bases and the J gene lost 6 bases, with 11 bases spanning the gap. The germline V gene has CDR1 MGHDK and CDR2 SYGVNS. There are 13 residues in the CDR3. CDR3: CASRQGGDEKLFF. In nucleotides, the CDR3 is TGTGCCAGCAGACAGGGAGGGGATGAAAAACTGTTTTTT.

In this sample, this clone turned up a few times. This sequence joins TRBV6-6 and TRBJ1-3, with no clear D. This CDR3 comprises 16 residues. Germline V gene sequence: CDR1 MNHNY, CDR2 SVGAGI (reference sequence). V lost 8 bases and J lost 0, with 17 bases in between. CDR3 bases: TGTGCCAGCTGTCGAGAAGCTTCTAGCTCTGGAAACACCATATATTTT. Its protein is CASCREASSSGNTIYF.

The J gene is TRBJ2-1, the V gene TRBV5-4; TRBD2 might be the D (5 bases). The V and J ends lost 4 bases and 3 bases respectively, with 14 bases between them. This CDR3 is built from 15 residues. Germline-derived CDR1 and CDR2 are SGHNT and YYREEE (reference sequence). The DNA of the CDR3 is TGTGCCAGCAGCCCGGATGCCGGGAACTACAATGAGCAGTTCTTC. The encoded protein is CASSPDAGNYNEQFF.

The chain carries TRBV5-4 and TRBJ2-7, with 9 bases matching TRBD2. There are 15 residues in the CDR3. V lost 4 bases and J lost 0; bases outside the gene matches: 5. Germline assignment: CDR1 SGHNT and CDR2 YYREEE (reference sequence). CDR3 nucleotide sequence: TGTGCCAGCAGCCTTCTAGCGGGGCCCTCCTACGAGCAGTACTTC. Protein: CASSLLAGPSYEQYF.

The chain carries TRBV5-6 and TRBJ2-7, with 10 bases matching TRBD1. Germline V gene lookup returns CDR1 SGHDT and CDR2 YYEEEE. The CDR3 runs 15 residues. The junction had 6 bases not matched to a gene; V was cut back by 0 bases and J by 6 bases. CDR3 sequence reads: CASSLAGTGVLEQYF. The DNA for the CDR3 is TGTGCCAGCAGCTTGGCCGGGACAGGGGTCCTCGAGCAGTACTTC.

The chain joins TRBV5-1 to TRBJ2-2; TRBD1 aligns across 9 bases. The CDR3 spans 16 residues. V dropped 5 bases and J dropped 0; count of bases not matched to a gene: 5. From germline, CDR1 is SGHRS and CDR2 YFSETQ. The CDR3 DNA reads TGCGCCAGCAGTACCGGGACAGGGTCGAACACCGGGGAGCTGTTTTTT. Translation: CASSTGTGSNTGELFF.

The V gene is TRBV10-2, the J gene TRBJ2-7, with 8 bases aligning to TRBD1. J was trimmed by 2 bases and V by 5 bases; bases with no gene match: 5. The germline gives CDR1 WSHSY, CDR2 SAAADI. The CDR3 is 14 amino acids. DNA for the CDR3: TGCGCCAGCAGTAGACAGGGGAGGACCTACGAGCAGTACTTC. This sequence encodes CASSRQGRTYEQYF.